This T cell receptor (beta chain) emerged from a study of technical replicates of blood from several donors. The repertoire was sequenced with immunoSEQ multiplex PCR; TCRdb's copy has only in-frame clones and lacks some. The table has about 80,000 clones, around 97% seen once. The CDR3 extends over 12 amino acids. V lost 8 bases and J lost 0, with 8 bases in between. The germline CDR1 and CDR2 sequences are MNHNS and SASEGT. Sequencing was performed on T cells isolated from PBMCs. The receptor was derived from a human donor in good health. The rearrangement uses TRBV6-1 and TRBJ2-7; D remains unclear. In DNA form, the CDR3 reads TGTGCCAGCTTGTCCTCCTCCTACGAGCAGTACTTC. As protein: CASLSSSYEQYF.